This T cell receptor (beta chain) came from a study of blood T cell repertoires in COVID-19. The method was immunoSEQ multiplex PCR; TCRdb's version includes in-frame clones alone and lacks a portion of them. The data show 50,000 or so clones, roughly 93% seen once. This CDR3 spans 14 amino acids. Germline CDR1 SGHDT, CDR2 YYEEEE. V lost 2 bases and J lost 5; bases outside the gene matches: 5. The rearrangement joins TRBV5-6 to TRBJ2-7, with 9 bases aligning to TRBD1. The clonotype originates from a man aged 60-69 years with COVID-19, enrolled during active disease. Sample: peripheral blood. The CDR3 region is CASSFGTGKDEQYF. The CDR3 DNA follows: TGTGCCAGCAGCTTTGGGACAGGGAAGGACGAGCAGTACTTC.